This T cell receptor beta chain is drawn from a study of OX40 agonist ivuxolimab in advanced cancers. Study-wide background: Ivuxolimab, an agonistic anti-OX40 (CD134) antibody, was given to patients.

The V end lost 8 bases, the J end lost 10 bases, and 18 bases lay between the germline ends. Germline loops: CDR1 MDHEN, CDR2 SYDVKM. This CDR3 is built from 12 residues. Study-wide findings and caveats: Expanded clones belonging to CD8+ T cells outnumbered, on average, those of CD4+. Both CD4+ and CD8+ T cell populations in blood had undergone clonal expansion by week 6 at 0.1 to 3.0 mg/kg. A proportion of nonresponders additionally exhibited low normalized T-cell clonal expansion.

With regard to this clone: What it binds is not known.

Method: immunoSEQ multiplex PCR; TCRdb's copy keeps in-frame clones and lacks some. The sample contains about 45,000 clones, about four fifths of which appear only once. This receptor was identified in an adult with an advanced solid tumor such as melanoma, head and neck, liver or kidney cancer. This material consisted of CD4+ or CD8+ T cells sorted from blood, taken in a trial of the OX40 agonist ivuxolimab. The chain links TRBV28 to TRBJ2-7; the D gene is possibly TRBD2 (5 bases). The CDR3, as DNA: TGTGCCAGCGAGCAAACCCTGGGGAGACAGTACTTC. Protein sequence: CASEQTLGRQYF.